Included here is one TCR beta chain sequence, with context. TCRdb reprocessed the PCR reads via MiXCR and lists one record per CDR3 protein. The table includes more than 10,000 distinct CDR3 sequences, approximately 51% detected once. The germline gives CDR1 SGHTA, CDR2 FQGNSA. Trimming removed 1 base at V and 2 bases at J, with 9 bases between. The CDR3 extends over 15 amino acids. The time point denotes: before preoperative PTX-NDP chemotherapy. Paclitaxel-nedaplatin chemotherapy was given to patients ahead of their surgery. The source of the sample is a study of esophageal squamous cell carcinoma under preoperative chemotherapy.

This material was acquired from a patient given preoperative chemotherapy. The V and J genes are TRBV7-2 and TRBJ2-1, with D perhaps TRBD2 (6 bases). The clonotype originates from a human donor with esophageal squamous cell carcinoma. The donor label of this sample is uncertain. The CDR3 sequence is CASSLDGGAYNEQFF. The CDR3 coding sequence is TGTGCCAGCAGCTTAGATGGCGGGGCCTACAATGAGCAGTTCTTC.